This is a list of T cell receptor beta chains from one sample in a study of blood T cells in healthy people across ages. One entry per CDR3 protein, called by TCRdb with MiXCR from the 5' RACE reads. Here the sample spans 650,000 to 900,000 distinct CDR3 sequences, around two thirds being singletons. The sample was blood. The receptors were sampled from a man aged 25-40 years in good health. The CDR3 runs from the conserved cysteine through the conserved F or W. A D gene is named only where the DNA matches it firmly. Size values are once, few and many counts, or a class for expanded clones, and some rows have none.

. | TRBJ2-5 | . | 15 | TRBV7-9 | CASSPRGDPAETQYF | TGTGCCAGCAGCCCCAGGGGCGATCCTGCGGAGACCCAGTACTTC
. | TRBJ2-7 | . | 14 | TRBV7-6 | CASNFKRVRPEQYF | TGTGCCAGCAACTTCAAAAGGGTTCGGCCCGAGCAGTACTTC
. | TRBJ2-7 | . | 16 | TRBV5-1 | CASSLGAGSSYNEQYF | TGCGCCAGCAGCTTGGGGGCGGGGAGTTCCTACAATGAGCAGTACTTC
many | TRBJ2-7 | . | 14 | TRBV7-2 | CASSLAGGLYEQYF | TGTGCCAGCAGCTTAGCGGGGGGGCTTTACGAGCAGTACTTC
once | TRBJ2-5 | . | 14 | TRBV6-2/TRBV6-3 | CASSDQNYQETQYF | TGTGCCAGCAGTGACCAGAACTACCAAGAGACCCAGTACTTC
. | TRBJ2-1 | . | 16 | TRBV9 | CASSASGTATYNEQFF | TGTGCCAGCAGCGCCTCCGGGACCGCTACCTACAATGAGCAGTTCTTC
once | TRBJ2-5 | . | 13 | TRBV27 | CASSVMARGTQYF | TGTGCCAGCAGTGTAATGGCGCGGGGGACCCAGTACTTC
. | TRBJ2-1 | TRBD2 | 17 | TRBV27 | CASSLYGGGYSYNEQFF | TGTGCCAGCAGTTTATACGGCGGGGGGTACTCCTACAATGAGCAGTTCTTC
. | TRBJ1-2 | . | 13 | TRBV12-3/TRBV12-4 | CASRHRPGRGYTF | TGTGCCAGCAGGCACCGACCCGGCCGGGGCTACACCTTC
once | TRBJ2-5 | . | 15 | TRBV7-9 | CASSPQIGGIETQYF | TGTGCCAGCAGCCCCCAGATAGGGGGTATCGAGACCCAGTACTTC
. | TRBJ1-2 | TRBD1 | 16 | TRBV29-1 | CSVDRGTGSSNYGYTF | TGCAGCGTTGATAGGGGGACAGGAAGCTCTAACTATGGCTACACCTTC
. | TRBJ2-7 | TRBD2 | 14 | TRBV7-2 | CASSTSGGGFEQYF | TGTGCCAGCAGCACAAGCGGGGGGGGCTTCGAGCAGTACTTC
. | TRBJ2-5 | TRBD2 | 18 | TRBV28 | CASSLSPGLGSLGETQYF | TGTGCCAGCAGTTTATCACCGGGACTAGGATCTCTCGGAGAGACCCAGTACTTC
few | TRBJ2-4 | TRBD2 | 16 | TRBV20-1 | CSARSPSGGPSEEQYF | TGCAGTGCTAGAAGCCCTAGCGGGGGCCCCTCAGAGGAGCAGTACTTC
. | TRBJ1-5 | TRBD1 | 14 | TRBV12-3/TRBV12-4 | CASSFQGAGQPQHF | TGTGCCAGCAGTTTTCAGGGGGCGGGTCAGCCCCAGCATTTT
. | TRBJ1-1 | . | 15 | TRBV5-1 | CASSKDSEGYTEAFF | TGCGCCAGCAGCAAAGACTCTGAAGGGTACACTGAAGCTTTCTTT
many | TRBJ2-5 | . | 14 | TRBV7-2 | CASSLARGSETQYF | TGTGCCAGCAGCTTAGCGCGCGGGTCGGAGACCCAGTACTTC
few | TRBJ2-1 | . | 13 | TRBV2 | CASGVLFLDEQFF | TGTGCCAGCGGAGTCCTCTTTCTTGATGAGCAGTTCTTC
. | TRBJ2-3 | . | 15 | TRBV7-2 | CASSLTGISTDTQYF | TGTGCCAGCAGCTTAACGGGGATAAGCACAGATACGCAGTATTTT
. | TRBJ2-7 | TRBD1 | 15 | TRBV6-2/TRBV6-3 | CASSYGQGRYYEQYF | TGTGCCAGCAGCTACGGACAGGGACGTTACTACGAGCAGTACTTC
. | TRBJ2-5 | . | 13 | TRBV6-6 | CASRTALGETQYF | TGTGCCAGCAGGACCGCGTTAGGGGAGACCCAGTACTTC
. | TRBJ2-1 | . | 15 | TRBV6-1 | CASSPDASSYNEQFF | TGTGCCAGCAGTCCCGACGCGAGCTCCTACAATGAGCAGTTCTTC
. | TRBJ2-6 | . | 15 | TRBV9 | CASSVVGGRANVLTF | TGTGCCAGCAGCGTAGTGGGGGGTAGGGCCAACGTCCTGACTTTC
few | TRBJ1-2 | . | 15 | TRBV5-8 | CAGQRGATLNYGYTF | TGTGCCGGCCAGAGGGGGGCCACCCTCAACTATGGCTACACCTTC
. | TRBJ2-1 | . | 14 | TRBV7-3 | CASSLGYTDNEQFF | TGTGCCAGCAGTCTAGGATACACGGACAATGAGCAGTTCTTC
. | TRBJ2-2 | . | 12 | TRBV20-1 | CSARVRVGELFF | TGCAGTGCTAGAGTGCGGGTCGGGGAGCTGTTTTTT
. | TRBJ1-6 | TRBD1 | 16 | TRBV7-9 | CASSYPGQGITSPLHF | TGTGCCAGCAGCTACCCGGGACAGGGCATAACCTCACCCCTCCACTTT
. | TRBJ2-3 | TRBD2 | 13 | TRBV11-2 | CASRPGLADTQYF | TGTGCCAGCAGACCGGGACTAGCGGATACGCAGTATTTT
many | TRBJ2-7 | TRBD1 | 14 | TRBV29-1 | CSVERSGQGREQYF | TGCAGCGTCGAGCGCTCGGGACAGGGGCGCGAGCAGTACTTC
. | TRBJ2-3 | TRBD2 | 15 | TRBV3-1 | CASSPGGGCTDTQYF | TGTGCCAGCAGCCCCGGCGGGGGGTGCACAGATACGCAGTATTTT
. | TRBJ2-3 | . | 16 | TRBV7-2 | CASSLGGDYITDTQYF | TGTGCCAGCAGCTTAGGGGGGGATTATATCACAGATACGCAGTATTTT
few | TRBJ2-3 | . | 14 | TRBV7-2 | CASSLPEGADTQYF | TGTGCCAGCAGCTTACCAGAGGGGGCAGATACGCAGTATTTT